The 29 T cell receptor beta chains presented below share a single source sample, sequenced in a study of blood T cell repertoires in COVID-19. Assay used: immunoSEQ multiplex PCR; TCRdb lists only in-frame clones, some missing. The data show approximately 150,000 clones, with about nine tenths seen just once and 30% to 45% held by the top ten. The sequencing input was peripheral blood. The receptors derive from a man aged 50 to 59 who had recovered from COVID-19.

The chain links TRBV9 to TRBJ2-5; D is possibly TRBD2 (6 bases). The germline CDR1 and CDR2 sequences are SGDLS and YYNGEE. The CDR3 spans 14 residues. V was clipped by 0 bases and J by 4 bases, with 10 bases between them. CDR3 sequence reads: CASSVGGERETQYF. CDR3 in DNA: TGTGCCAGCAGCGTAGGCGGGGAGCGAGAGACCCAGTACTTC.

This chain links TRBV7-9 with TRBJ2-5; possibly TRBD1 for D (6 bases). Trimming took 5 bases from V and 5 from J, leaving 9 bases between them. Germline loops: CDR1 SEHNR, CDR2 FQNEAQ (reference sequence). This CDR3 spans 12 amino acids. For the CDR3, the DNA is TGTGCCAGCAGCCTTGGACAGGAGACCCAGTACTTC. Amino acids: CASSLGQETQYF.

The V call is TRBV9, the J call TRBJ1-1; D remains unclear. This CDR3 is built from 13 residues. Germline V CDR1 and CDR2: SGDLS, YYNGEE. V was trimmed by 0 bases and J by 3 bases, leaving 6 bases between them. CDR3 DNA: TGTGCCAGCAGCGTAGCCCGGGACACTGAAGCTTTCTTT. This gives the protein CASSVARDTEAFF.

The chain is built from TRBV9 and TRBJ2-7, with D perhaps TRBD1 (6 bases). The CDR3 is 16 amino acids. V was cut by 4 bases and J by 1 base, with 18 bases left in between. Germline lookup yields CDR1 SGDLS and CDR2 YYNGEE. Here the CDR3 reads CASSLQADRQSYEQYF. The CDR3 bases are TGTGCCAGCAGCTTACAGGCGGACAGACAGTCCTACGAGCAGTACTTC. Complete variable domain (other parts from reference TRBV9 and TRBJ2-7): DSGVTQTPKHLITATGQRVTLRCSPRSGDLSVYWYQQSLDQGLQFLIQYYNGEERAKGNILERFSAQQFPDLHSELNLSSLELGDSALYFCASSLQADRQSYEQYFGPGTRLTVT.

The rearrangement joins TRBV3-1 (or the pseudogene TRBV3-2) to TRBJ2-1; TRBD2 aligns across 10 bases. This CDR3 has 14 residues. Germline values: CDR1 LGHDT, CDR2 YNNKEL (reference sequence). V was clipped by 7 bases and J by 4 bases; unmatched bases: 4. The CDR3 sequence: CASTTSGVYNEQFF. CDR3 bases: TGTGCCAGCACAACTAGCGGGGTATACAATGAGCAGTTCTTC.

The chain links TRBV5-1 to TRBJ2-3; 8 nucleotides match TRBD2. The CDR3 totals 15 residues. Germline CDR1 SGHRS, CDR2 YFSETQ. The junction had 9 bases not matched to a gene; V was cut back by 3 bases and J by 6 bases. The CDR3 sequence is CASSWSGTRGDTQYF. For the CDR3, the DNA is TGCGCCAGCAGCTGGTCCGGGACTAGAGGCGATACGCAGTATTTT.

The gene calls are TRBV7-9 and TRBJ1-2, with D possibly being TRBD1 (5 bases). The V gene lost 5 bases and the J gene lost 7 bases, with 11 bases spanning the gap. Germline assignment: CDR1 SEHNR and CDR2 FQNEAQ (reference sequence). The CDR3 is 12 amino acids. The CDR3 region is CASSLSGGGYTF. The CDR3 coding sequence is TGTGCCAGCAGCCTAAGCGGGGGTGGCTACACCTTC.

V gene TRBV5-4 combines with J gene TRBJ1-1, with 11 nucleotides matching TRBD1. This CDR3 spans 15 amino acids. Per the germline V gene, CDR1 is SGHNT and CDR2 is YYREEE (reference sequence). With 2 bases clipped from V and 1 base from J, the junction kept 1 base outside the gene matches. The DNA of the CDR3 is TGTGCCAGCAGCTTCGGACAGGGGGCGAACACTGAAGCTTTCTTT. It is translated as CASSFGQGANTEAFF.

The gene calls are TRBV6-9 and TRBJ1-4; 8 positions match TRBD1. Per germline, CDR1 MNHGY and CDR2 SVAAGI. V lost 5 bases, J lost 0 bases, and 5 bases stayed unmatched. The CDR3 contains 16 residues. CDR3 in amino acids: CASSLKQGATNEKLFF. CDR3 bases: TGTGCCAGCAGTCTTAAACAGGGGGCAACTAATGAAAAACTGTTTTTT.

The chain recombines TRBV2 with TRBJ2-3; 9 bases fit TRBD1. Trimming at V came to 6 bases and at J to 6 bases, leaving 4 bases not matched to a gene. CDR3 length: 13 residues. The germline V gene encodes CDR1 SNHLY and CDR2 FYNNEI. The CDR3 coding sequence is TGTGCCAGCAGCGGAACAGGGGGCGATACGCAGTATTTT. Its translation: CASSGTGGDTQYF.

The CDR3 nucleotides read TGTGCCTGGAGTGACCAGGGGACAGGGGGCTTGGTCTATGGCTACACCTTC. Translated: CAWSDQGTGGLVYGYTF. The gene calls are TRBV30 and TRBJ1-2; 12 positions agree with TRBD1. CDR3 length: 17 residues. V lost 1 base to trimming and J lost 4 bases; unmatched junction nucleotides: 10. The germline CDR1 and CDR2 sequences are GTSNPN and SVGIG (reference sequence). Based on the CDR3 plus reference TRBV30 and TRBJ1-2, the full variable domain is SQTIHQWPATLVQPVGSPLSLECTVEGTSNPNLYWYRQAAGRGLQLLFYSVGIGQISSEVPQNLSASRPQDRQFILSSKKLLLSDSGFYLCAWSDQGTGGLVYGYTFGSGTRLTVV.

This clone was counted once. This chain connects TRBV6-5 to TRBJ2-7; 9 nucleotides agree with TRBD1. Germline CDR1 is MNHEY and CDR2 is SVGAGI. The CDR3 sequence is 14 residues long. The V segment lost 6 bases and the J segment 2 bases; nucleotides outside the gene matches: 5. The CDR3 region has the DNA TGTGCCAGCAGAGAGGACAGGGGAACCTACGAGCAGTACTTC. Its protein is CASREDRGTYEQYF.

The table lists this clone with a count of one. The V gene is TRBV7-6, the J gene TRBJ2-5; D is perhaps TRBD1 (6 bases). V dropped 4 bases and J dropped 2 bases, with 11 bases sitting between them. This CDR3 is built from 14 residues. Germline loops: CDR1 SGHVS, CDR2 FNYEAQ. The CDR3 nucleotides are TGTGCCAGCAGCTCCGCAGGGGAACAAGAGACCCAGTACTTC. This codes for CASSSAGEQETQYF.

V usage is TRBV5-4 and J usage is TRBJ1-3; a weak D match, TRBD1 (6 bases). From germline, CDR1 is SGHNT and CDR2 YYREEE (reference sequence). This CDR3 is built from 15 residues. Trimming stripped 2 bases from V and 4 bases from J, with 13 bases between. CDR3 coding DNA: TGTGCCAGCAGCTTTTCAGGACAGTCCGGAAACACCATATATTTT. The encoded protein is CASSFSGQSGNTIYF.

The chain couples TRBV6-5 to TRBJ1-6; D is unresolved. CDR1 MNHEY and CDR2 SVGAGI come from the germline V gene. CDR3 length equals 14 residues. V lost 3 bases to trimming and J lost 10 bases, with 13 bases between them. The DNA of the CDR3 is TGTGCCAGCAGTTATCCCAACTCCGGGTCACCCCTCCACTTT. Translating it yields CASSYPNSGSPLHF.

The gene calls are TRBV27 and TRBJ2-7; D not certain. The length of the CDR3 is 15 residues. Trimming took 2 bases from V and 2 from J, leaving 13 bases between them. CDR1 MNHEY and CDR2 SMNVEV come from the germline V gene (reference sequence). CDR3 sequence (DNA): TGTGCCAGCAGTTTAGCCTGGAGCAAAACCTACGAGCAGTACTTC. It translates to CASSLAWSKTYEQYF.

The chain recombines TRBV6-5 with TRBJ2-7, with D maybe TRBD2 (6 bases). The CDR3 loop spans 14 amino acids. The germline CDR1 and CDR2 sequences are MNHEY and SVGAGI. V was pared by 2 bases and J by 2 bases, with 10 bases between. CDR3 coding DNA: TGTGCCAGCAGTTACGCGGGGCCAGCCTACGAGCAGTACTTC. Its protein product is CASSYAGPAYEQYF.

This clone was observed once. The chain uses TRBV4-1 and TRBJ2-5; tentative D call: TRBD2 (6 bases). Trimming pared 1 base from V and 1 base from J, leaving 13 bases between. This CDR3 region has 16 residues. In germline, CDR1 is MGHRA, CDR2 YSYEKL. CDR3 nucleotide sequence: TGCGCCAGCAGCCAAGGATCAGCGGGTCGCCAAGAGACCCAGTACTTC. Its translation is CASSQGSAGRQETQYF.

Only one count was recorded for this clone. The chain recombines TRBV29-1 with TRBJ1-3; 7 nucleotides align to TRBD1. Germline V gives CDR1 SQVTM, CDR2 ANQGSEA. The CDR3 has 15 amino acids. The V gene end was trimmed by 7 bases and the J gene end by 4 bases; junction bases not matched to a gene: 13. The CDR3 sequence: CSGRVVRGSGNTIYF. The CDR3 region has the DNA TGCAGCGGGAGGGTTGTCAGGGGGAGCGGAAACACCATATATTTT.

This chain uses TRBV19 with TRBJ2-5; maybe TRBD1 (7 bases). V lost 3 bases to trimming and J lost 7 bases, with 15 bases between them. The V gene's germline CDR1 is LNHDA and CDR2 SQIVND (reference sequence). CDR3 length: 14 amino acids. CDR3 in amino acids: CASSIGGTAGTQYF. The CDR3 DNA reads TGTGCCAGTAGTATTGGGGGGACAGCTGGGACCCAGTACTTC.

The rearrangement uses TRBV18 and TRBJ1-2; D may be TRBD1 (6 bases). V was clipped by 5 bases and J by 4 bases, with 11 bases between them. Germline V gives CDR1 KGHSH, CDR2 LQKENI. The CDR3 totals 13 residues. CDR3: CASSVEGGYGYTF. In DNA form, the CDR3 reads TGTGCCAGCTCAGTCGAAGGGGGCTATGGCTACACCTTC.

The CDR3 region is CASSPGTSGGTRETQYF. CDR3 in DNA: TGTGCCAGCAGCCCGGGGACTAGCGGGGGGACTAGAGAGACCCAGTACTTC. This chain joins TRBV7-9 and TRBJ2-5; 15 nucleotides match TRBD2. V lost 5 bases to trimming and J lost 4 bases; unmatched junction nucleotides: 8. The CDR3 loop spans 17 amino acids. Germline CDR1 is SEHNR and CDR2 is FQNEAQ (reference sequence).

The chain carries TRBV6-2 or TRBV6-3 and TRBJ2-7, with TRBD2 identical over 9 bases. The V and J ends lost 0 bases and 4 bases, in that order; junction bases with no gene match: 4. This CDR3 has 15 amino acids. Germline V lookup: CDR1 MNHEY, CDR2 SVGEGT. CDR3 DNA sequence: TGTGCCAGCAGTTACTCGCTGCGGGGGGGGTACGAGCAGTACTTC. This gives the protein CASSYSLRGGYEQYF.

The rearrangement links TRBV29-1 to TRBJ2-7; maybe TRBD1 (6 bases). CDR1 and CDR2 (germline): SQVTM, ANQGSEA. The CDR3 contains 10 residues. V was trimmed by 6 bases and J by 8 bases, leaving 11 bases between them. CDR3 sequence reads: CSVSGDQQYF. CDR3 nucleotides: TGCAGCGTCTCAGGGGATCAGCAGTACTTC.

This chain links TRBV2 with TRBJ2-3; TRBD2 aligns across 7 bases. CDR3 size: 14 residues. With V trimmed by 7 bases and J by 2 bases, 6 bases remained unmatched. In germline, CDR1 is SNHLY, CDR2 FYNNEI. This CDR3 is CASTLADVTDTQYF. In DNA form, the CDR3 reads TGTGCCAGCACCCTAGCGGACGTCACAGATACGCAGTATTTT.

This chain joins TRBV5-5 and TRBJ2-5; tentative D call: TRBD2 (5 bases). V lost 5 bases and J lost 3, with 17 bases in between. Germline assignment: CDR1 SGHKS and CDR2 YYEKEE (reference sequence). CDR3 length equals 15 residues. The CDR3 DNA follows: TGTGCCAGCAGTTGGGGTTTTAGGCGGGAAGAGACCCAGTACTTC. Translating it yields CASSWGFRREETQYF.

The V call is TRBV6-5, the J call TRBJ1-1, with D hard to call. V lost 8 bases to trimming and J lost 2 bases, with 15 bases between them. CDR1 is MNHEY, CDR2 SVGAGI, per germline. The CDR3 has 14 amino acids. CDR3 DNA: TGTGCCAGCCTCCCCGCCAAGCCAAACACTGAAGCTTTCTTT. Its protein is CASLPAKPNTEAFF.

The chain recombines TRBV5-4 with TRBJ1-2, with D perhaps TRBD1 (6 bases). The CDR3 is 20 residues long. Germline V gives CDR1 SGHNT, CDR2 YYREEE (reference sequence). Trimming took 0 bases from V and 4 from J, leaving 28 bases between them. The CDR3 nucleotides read TGTGCCAGCAGCTTGGTGATCAGTGGCAGGGGATCCCCCGAATCCTATGGCTACACCTTC. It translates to CASSLVISGRGSPESYGYTF.

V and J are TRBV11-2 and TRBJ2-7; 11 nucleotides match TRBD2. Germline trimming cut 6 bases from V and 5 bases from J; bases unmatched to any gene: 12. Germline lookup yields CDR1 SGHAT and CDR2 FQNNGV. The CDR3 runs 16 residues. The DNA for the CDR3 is TGTGCCAGCAGACCCCGGGTAGCGGGGGGGCCGGACGAGCAGTACTTC. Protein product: CASRPRVAGGPDEQYF.